This T cell receptor beta chain was observed in a study of T cells after yellow fever vaccination. TCRdb reprocessed the 5' RACE reads with MiXCR, giving one entry per CDR3 protein. Of around 350,000 distinct CDR3 sequences in the sample, about 6.2% were seen once. This clonotype was detected many times. Its target is not known. Germline V lookup: CDR1 ENHRY, CDR2 SYGVKD. This CDR3 spans 13 amino acids. The V end lost 6 bases, the J end lost 5 bases, and 10 bases lay between the germline ends. Broader study findings: Researchers cautioned that FACS-sorted repertoires could harbor abundant clonotypes contaminating from the bulk population.

The starting material was PBMCs, obtained 5 days after the yellow fever booster vaccination. This receptor was taken from a man aged 30 to 39 who received the YFV17D yellow fever vaccine. This chain links TRBV10-3 with TRBJ2-2; the D gene is possibly TRBD2 (5 bases). The CDR3 bases are TGTGCCATCAGCCCGAGGGAGACCGGGGAGCTGTTTTTT. It translates to CAISPRETGELFF.